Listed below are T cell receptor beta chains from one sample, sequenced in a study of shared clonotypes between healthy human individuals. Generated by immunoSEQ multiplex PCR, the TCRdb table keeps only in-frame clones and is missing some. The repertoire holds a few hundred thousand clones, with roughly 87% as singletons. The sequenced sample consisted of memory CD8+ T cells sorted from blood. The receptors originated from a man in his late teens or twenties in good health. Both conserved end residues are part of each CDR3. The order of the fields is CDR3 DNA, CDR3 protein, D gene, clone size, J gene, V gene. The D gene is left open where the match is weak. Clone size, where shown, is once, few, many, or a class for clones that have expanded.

CDR3nt: TGTGCCTGGAATGCCCATAGCAATCAGCCCCAGCATTTT
CDR3aa: CAWNAHSNQPQHF
d_gene: NA
abundance: few
j_gene: TRBJ1-5
v_gene: TRBV30

CDR3nt: TGTGCCAGCAGTGTAAATTGGGCGACCTCCGGGGGGGAGCTGTTTTTT
CDR3aa: CASSVNWATSGGELFF
d_gene: NA
abundance: NA
j_gene: TRBJ2-2
v_gene: TRBV2

CDR3nt: TGCGCCAGCAGCCAAGAGGGGACGGGCTACACCTTC
CDR3aa: CASSQEGTGYTF
d_gene: NA
abundance: NA
j_gene: TRBJ1-2
v_gene: TRBV4-3

CDR3nt: TGCGCCAGCAGCCAAGATTGGAGGGGGCACTATGGCTACACCTTC
CDR3aa: CASSQDWRGHYGYTF
d_gene: TRBD1
abundance: NA
j_gene: TRBJ1-2
v_gene: TRBV4-3

CDR3nt: TGTGCCAGCAGTTTCGACTTCGAGCAGTACTTC
CDR3aa: CASSFDFEQYF
d_gene: NA
abundance: NA
j_gene: TRBJ2-7
v_gene: TRBV28

CDR3nt: TGTGCCAGCAGCTTAGAATACAGCTTAGAAGAGACCCAGTACTTC
CDR3aa: CASSLEYSLEETQYF
d_gene: NA
abundance: NA
j_gene: TRBJ2-5
v_gene: TRBV11-2

CDR3nt: TGCGCCAGCAGCCAAGCCGGGACAGGGTACAATGAGCAGTTCTTC
CDR3aa: CASSQAGTGYNEQFF
d_gene: TRBD1
abundance: NA
j_gene: TRBJ2-1
v_gene: TRBV4-3

CDR3nt: TGCGCCAGCAGTGAGTCTGGCGGGATAGTATGGAATGAGCAGTTCTTC
CDR3aa: CASSESGGIVWNEQFF
d_gene: NA
abundance: NA
j_gene: TRBJ2-1
v_gene: TRBV10-2

CDR3nt: TGTGCCAGCACCTTAGCGGGGGAGGGGGAGACCCAGTACTTC
CDR3aa: CASTLAGEGETQYF
d_gene: TRBD2
abundance: few
j_gene: TRBJ2-5
v_gene: TRBV6-5

CDR3nt: TGCGCCAGCAGTGCCTACAGGGGTAGCACAGATACGCAGTATTTT
CDR3aa: CASSAYRGSTDTQYF
d_gene: TRBD1
abundance: NA
j_gene: TRBJ2-3
v_gene: TRBV10-1

CDR3nt: TGTGCCAGCAGCTTCGTCACAACAGATACGCAGTATTTT
CDR3aa: CASSFVTTDTQYF
d_gene: NA
abundance: NA
j_gene: TRBJ2-3
v_gene: TRBV7-2

CDR3nt: TGTGCCAGCAGCTCGTGGACTAGTAACTACGAGCAGTACTTC
CDR3aa: CASSSWTSNYEQYF
d_gene: TRBD2
abundance: once
j_gene: TRBJ2-7
v_gene: TRBV13

CDR3nt: TGTGCCTGGAGGTTAGCGGGAGGGCCAGATACGCAGTATTTT
CDR3aa: CAWRLAGGPDTQYF
d_gene: TRBD2
abundance: NA
j_gene: TRBJ2-3
v_gene: TRBV30

CDR3nt: TGTGCCAGCAGCTCAGCGACGGCAACTAATGAAAAACTGTTTTTT
CDR3aa: CASSSATATNEKLFF
d_gene: NA
abundance: NA
j_gene: TRBJ1-4
v_gene: TRBV13

CDR3nt: TGTGCCAGCAGCTTAGGTGGGATTTACCCCTACGAGCAGTACTTC
CDR3aa: CASSLGGIYPYEQYF
d_gene: NA
abundance: NA
j_gene: TRBJ2-7
v_gene: TRBV7-9

CDR3nt: TGCGCCAGCAGTGAGGGTAGGAGGACGGCGAACACTGAAGCTTTCTTT
CDR3aa: CASSEGRRTANTEAFF
d_gene: NA
abundance: NA
j_gene: TRBJ1-1
v_gene: TRBV10-2

CDR3nt: TGTGCCAGCAGTTCCCAGACGGGGACAGGAAACACCATATATTTT
CDR3aa: CASSSQTGTGNTIYF
d_gene: NA
abundance: NA
j_gene: TRBJ1-3
v_gene: TRBV6-5

CDR3nt: TGTGCCTGGAGTGTATTCGACAGGGGCTATGGCTACACCTTC
CDR3aa: CAWSVFDRGYGYTF
d_gene: TRBD1
abundance: NA
j_gene: TRBJ1-2
v_gene: TRBV30

CDR3nt: TGTGCCAGCAGCCCGGGCGGCAACTATGGCTACACCTTC
CDR3aa: CASSPGGNYGYTF
d_gene: NA
abundance: NA
j_gene: TRBJ1-2
v_gene: TRBV5-5

CDR3nt: TGTGCCAGCAGCTTGAGTAGCGGACCGGCGGAAGGCTACGAGCAGTACTTC
CDR3aa: CASSLSSGPAEGYEQYF
d_gene: NA
abundance: NA
j_gene: TRBJ2-7
v_gene: TRBV7-9

CDR3nt: TGTGCCAGCAGTTTAAACGGGGCGCCGGGCACTGAAGCTTTCTTT
CDR3aa: CASSLNGAPGTEAFF
d_gene: NA
abundance: NA
j_gene: TRBJ1-1
v_gene: TRBV27

CDR3nt: TGTGCCACCAGTCCTCCTAGCGGGTGGAACACCGGGGAGCTGTTTTTT
CDR3aa: CATSPPSGWNTGELFF
d_gene: TRBD2
abundance: NA
j_gene: TRBJ2-2
v_gene: TRBV15

CDR3nt: TGTGCCAGCAGCTTGACCAGAGTGGGCGAGCAGTACTTC
CDR3aa: CASSLTRVGEQYF
d_gene: NA
abundance: NA
j_gene: TRBJ2-7
v_gene: TRBV7-2

CDR3nt: TGCAGCGTCGTTTCAGGGGACTATGGCTACACCTTC
CDR3aa: CSVVSGDYGYTF
d_gene: NA
abundance: NA
j_gene: TRBJ1-2
v_gene: TRBV29-1

CDR3nt: TGCGCCAGCAGCCAAGATCTATTCAGCGGGGGGAACACCGGGGAGCTGTTTTTT
CDR3aa: CASSQDLFSGGNTGELFF
d_gene: TRBD2
abundance: once
j_gene: TRBJ2-2
v_gene: TRBV4-3

CDR3nt: TGCGCCAGCAGCTTGGCCGTTGTCAGCGGGGACATCACCTTC
CDR3aa: CASSLAVVSGDITF
d_gene: NA
abundance: NA
j_gene: TRBJ1-2
v_gene: TRBV5-1

CDR3nt: TGTGCCAGCAGCTTGGAGGCCAGTTGGGCCAAAAACATTCAGTACTTC
CDR3aa: CASSLEASWAKNIQYF
d_gene: NA
abundance: NA
j_gene: TRBJ2-4
v_gene: TRBV5-4

CDR3nt: TGTGCCAGCAGCACCTTGACAGGGGGTGGCATTCAGTACTTC
CDR3aa: CASSTLTGGGIQYF
d_gene: TRBD1
abundance: once
j_gene: TRBJ2-4
v_gene: TRBV7-6

CDR3nt: TGCGCCAGCAGCCAAGATCCGACAGGCCAAGAGACCCAGTACTTC
CDR3aa: CASSQDPTGQETQYF
d_gene: NA
abundance: NA
j_gene: TRBJ2-5
v_gene: TRBV4-1

CDR3nt: TGTGCCAGCAGGCCGGGACTAGCGGACTACGAGCAGTACTTC
CDR3aa: CASRPGLADYEQYF
d_gene: TRBD2
abundance: few
j_gene: TRBJ2-7
v_gene: TRBV27

CDR3nt: TGCGCCAGCAGCCAAGAACTAGCGGGAAAGGGCACCTACGAGCAGTACTTC
CDR3aa: CASSQELAGKGTYEQYF
d_gene: TRBD2
abundance: NA
j_gene: TRBJ2-7
v_gene: TRBV4-1

CDR3nt: TGTGCCAGCAGCCGCAGCGGGAGTGGGGAGACCCAGTACTTC
CDR3aa: CASSRSGSGETQYF
d_gene: NA
abundance: NA
j_gene: TRBJ2-5
v_gene: TRBV12-1

CDR3nt: TGTGCCAGCAGCTTAGAACTAGCGGGGGACTACGAGCAGTACTTC
CDR3aa: CASSLELAGDYEQYF
d_gene: TRBD2
abundance: NA
j_gene: TRBJ2-7
v_gene: TRBV11-2

CDR3nt: TGTGCCAGCAGCTTAGGCCAGCTACACACAGATACGCAGTATTTT
CDR3aa: CASSLGQLHTDTQYF
d_gene: NA
abundance: NA
j_gene: TRBJ2-3
v_gene: TRBV11-2

CDR3nt: TGCGCCAGCACCCCCCAGATGAACACTGAAGCTTTCTTT
CDR3aa: CASTPQMNTEAFF
d_gene: NA
abundance: NA
j_gene: TRBJ1-1
v_gene: TRBV4-1

CDR3nt: TGTGCCAGCAGTTCCCGGACCTACGAGCAGTACTTC
CDR3aa: CASSSRTYEQYF
d_gene: NA
abundance: NA
j_gene: TRBJ2-7
v_gene: TRBV28

CDR3nt: TGTGCCAGCAGCGTCGGGGGATCTAACTATGGCTACACCTTC
CDR3aa: CASSVGGSNYGYTF
d_gene: NA
abundance: NA
j_gene: TRBJ1-2
v_gene: TRBV7-9

CDR3nt: TGTGCCATCAGTGACGGGGACACCGTCCATGAGCAGTTCTTC
CDR3aa: CAISDGDTVHEQFF
d_gene: NA
abundance: NA
j_gene: TRBJ2-1
v_gene: TRBV10-3

CDR3nt: TGTGCCAGCAGCCTCAGACTAGCGGAGCCCTACAATGAGCAGTTCTTC
CDR3aa: CASSLRLAEPYNEQFF
d_gene: TRBD2
abundance: NA
j_gene: TRBJ2-1
v_gene: TRBV13

CDR3nt: TGTGCCAGCAGCGGCTCAGCGGGAGATGCCTACGAGCAGTACTTC
CDR3aa: CASSGSAGDAYEQYF
d_gene: TRBD2
abundance: NA
j_gene: TRBJ2-7
v_gene: TRBV5-4

CDR3nt: TGTGCCAGTAGTATAGGCCCAGGGGAGACTGAAGCTTTCTTT
CDR3aa: CASSIGPGETEAFF
d_gene: NA
abundance: NA
j_gene: TRBJ1-1
v_gene: TRBV19

CDR3nt: TGTGCCAGCAGCTCGGATGACCGGGACAGGGACTCCTACGAGCAGTACTTC
CDR3aa: CASSSDDRDRDSYEQYF
d_gene: TRBD1
abundance: once
j_gene: TRBJ2-7
v_gene: TRBV7-9

CDR3nt: TGTGCCAGCAGCTTAAGTTCCGGGGTGGCCAAAAACATTCAGTACTTC
CDR3aa: CASSLSSGVAKNIQYF
d_gene: NA
abundance: NA
j_gene: TRBJ2-4
v_gene: TRBV13

CDR3nt: TGTGCTAGCAGCCTAGGGGATGCTGGAAACACCATATATTTT
CDR3aa: CASSLGDAGNTIYF
d_gene: NA
abundance: NA
j_gene: TRBJ1-3
v_gene: TRBV7-7

CDR3nt: TGTGCCAGCAGTTACCCACCATATAGCAATCAGCCCCAGCATTTT
CDR3aa: CASSYPPYSNQPQHF
d_gene: NA
abundance: NA
j_gene: TRBJ1-5
v_gene: TRBV6-6